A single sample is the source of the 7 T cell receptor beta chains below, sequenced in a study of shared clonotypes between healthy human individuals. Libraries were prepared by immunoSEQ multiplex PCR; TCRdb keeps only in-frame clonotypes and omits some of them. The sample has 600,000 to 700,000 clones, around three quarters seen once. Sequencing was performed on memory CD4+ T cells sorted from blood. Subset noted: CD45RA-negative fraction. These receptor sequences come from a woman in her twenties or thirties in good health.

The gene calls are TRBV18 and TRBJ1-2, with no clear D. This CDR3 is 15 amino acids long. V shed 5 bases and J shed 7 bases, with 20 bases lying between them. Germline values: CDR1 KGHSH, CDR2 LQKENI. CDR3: CASSRSLTEQSGYTF. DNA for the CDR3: TGTGCCAGCTCAAGGAGCTTGACGGAGCAGAGTGGCTACACCTTC. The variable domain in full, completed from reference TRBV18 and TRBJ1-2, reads NAGVMQNPRHLVRRRGQEARLRCSPMKGHSHVYWYRQLPEEGLKFMVYLQKENIIDESGMPKERFSAEFPKEGPSILRIQQVVRGDSAAYFCASSRSLTEQSGYTFGSGTRLTVV.

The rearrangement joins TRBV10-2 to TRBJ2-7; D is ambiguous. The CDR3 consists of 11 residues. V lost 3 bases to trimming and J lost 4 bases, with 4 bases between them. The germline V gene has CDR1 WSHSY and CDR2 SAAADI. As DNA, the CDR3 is TGCGCCAGCAGTGACCCATACGAGCAGTACTTC. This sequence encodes CASSDPYEQYF.

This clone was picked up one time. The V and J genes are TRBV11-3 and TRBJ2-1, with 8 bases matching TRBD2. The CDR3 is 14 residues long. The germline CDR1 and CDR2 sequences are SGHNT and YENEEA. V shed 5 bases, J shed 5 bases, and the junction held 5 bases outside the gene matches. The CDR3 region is CASSQRGTNNEQFF. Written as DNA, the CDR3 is TGTGCCAGCAGCCAGCGGGGGACGAACAATGAGCAGTTCTTC.

The CDR3 region has the DNA TGTGCCAGCATGGATAGGGGCAGGGCGACAGATACGCAGTATTTT. Its translation is CASMDRGRATDTQYF. The V gene is TRBV25-1, the J gene TRBJ2-3; possible D gene TRBD1, 5 bases. V dropped 7 bases and J dropped 3 bases, with 17 bases sitting between them. Germline V gene sequence: CDR1 MGHDK, CDR2 SYGVNS. This CDR3 is built from 15 residues.

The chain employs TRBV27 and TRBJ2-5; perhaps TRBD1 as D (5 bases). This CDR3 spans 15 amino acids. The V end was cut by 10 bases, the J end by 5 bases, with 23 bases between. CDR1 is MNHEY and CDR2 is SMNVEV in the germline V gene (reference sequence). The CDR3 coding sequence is TGTGCCACCAAGAAGGGGCAGGGTATCGCGGAGACCCAGTACTTC. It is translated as CATKKGQGIAETQYF.

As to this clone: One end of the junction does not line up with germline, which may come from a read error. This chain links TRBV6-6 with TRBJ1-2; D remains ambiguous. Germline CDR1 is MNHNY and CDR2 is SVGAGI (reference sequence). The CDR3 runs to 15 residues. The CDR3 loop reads CASSHSGEINYGYTF. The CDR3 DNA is TGTGCCAGCAGTCACTCGGGAGAGATTAACTATGGCTACACCTTC.

The CDR3 nucleotides read TGTGCCAGCAGTCGTAACAGGGACACCGGGGAGCTGTTTTTT. This gives the protein CASSRNRDTGELFF. V gene TRBV14 combines with J gene TRBJ2-2; D is possibly TRBD1 (6 bases). The V end lost 6 bases, the J end lost 3 bases, and 11 bases lay between the germline ends. Germline CDR1 and CDR2: SGHDN and FVKESK. The CDR3 spans 14 residues.